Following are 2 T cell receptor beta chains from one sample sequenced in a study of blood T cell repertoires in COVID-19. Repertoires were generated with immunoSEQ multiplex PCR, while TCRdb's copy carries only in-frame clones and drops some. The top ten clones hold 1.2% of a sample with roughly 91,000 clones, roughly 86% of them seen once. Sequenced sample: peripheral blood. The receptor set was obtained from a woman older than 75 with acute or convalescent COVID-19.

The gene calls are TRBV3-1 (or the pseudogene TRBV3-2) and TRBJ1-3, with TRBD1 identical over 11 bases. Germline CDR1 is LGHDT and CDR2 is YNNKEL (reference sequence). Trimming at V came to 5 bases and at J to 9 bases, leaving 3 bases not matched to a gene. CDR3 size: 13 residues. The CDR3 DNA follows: TGTGCCAGCAGCGGGGGACAGGGGGGCACCATATATTTT. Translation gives CASSGGQGGTIYF.

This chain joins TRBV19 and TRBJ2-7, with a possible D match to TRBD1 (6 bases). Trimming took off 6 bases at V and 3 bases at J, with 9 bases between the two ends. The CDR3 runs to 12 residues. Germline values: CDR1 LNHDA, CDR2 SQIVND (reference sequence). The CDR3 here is CASSRDNYEQYF. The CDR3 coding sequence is TGTGCCAGTAGCCGGGACAACTACGAGCAGTACTTC. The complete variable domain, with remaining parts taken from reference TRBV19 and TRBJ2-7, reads DGGITQSPKYLFRKEGQNVTLSCEQNLNHDAMYWYRQDPGQGLRLIYYSQIVNDFQKGDIAEGYSVSREKKESFPLTVTSAQKNPTAFYLCASSRDNYEQYFGPGTRLTVT.